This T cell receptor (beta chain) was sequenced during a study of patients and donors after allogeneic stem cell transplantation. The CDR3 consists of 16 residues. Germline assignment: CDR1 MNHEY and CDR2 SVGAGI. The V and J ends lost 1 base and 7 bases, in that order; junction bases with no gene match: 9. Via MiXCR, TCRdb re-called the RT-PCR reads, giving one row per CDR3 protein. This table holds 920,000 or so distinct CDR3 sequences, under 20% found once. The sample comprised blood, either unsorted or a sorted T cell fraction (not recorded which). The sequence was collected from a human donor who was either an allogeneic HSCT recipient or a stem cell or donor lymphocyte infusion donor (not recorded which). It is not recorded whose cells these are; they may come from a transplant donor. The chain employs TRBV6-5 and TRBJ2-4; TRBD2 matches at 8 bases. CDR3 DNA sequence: TGTGCCAGCAGTTACTTTCTCGGGGGGGCGCGTAACATTCAGTACTTC. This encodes CASSYFLGGARNIQYF.